This T cell receptor (beta chain) is drawn from a study of regulatory T cells in long-lasting Graves disease. Time point: newly diagnosed GD, antithyroid drugs for less than 3 months. From PBMCs, RNA was extracted and then used to make the TCR library. American Thyroid Association guidelines were used to diagnose Graves' disease. This clonotype has at least ten counts. What it binds is not known. Libraries of TCR beta came from iRepertoire HTBI primers plus Arm-PCR of CDR3 regions. TCRdb recomputed calls from the multiplex PCR reads with MiXCR, one row per CDR3 protein. The sample yields 540,000 or so distinct CDR3 sequences, less than 15% seen once. CDR3 length equals 13 residues. Deletions cut 2 bases from V and 2 bases from J, with 6 bases between. General study findings and limits: Less diverse TCR repertoires were seen in persistent Graves' patients than in newly diagnosed ones.

The sample was also linked to a second study, of T cells in Graves' hyperthyroidism and ophthalmopathy.

The J gene is TRBJ1-2, the V gene TRBV12-3 or TRBV12-4; the D is unclear. The source material was peripheral blood mononuclear cells (PBMCs), sampled at new diagnosis, from a patient treated with antithyroid drugs. This receptor was obtained from a man aged 30 to 39 with Graves disease. CDR3 amino acids: CASSLSLNYGYTF. CDR3 nucleotide sequence: TGTGCCAGCAGTTTATCGCTGAACTATGGCTACACCTTC.